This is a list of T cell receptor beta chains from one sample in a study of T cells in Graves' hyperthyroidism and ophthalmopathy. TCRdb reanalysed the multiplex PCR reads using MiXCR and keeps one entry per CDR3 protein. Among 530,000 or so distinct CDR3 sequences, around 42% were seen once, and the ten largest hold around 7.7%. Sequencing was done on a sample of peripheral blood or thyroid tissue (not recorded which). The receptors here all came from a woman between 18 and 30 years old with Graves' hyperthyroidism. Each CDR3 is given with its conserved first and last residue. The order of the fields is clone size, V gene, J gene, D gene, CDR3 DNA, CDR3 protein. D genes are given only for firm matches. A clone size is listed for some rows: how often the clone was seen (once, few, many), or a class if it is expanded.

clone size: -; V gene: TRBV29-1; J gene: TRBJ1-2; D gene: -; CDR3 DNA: TGCAGCGTTGAAGCGGGCGGCTATGGCTACACCTTC; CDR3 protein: CSVEAGGYGYTF
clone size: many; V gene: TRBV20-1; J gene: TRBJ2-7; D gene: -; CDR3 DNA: TGCAGTGCCCGTAGACAGGAGAACTCCTACGAGCAGTACTTC; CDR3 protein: CSARRQENSYEQYF
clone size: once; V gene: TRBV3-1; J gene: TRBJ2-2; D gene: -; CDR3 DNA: TGTGCCAGCAGCCCCCGGGGCAGGGCCAGGTGGGAGCTGTTTTTT; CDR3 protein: CASSPRGRARWELFF
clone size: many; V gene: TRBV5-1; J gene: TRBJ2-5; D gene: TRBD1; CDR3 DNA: TGCGCCAGCAGCGTAGACAGGGGGCACCAAGAGACCCAGTACTTC; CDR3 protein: CASSVDRGHQETQYF
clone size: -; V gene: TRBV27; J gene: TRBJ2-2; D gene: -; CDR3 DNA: TGTGCCAGCAGTTCAGGGGCTGGCACCGGGGAGCTGTTTTTT; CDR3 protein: CASSSGAGTGELFF
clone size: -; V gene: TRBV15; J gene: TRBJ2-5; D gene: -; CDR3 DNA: TGTGCCACCAGCAGAGAGCCGGGTAGGCGAGAGACCCAGTACTTC; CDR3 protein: CATSREPGRRETQYF
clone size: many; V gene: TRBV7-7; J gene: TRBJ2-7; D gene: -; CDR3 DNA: TGTGCCAGCAGCTCCGGACGGAACTCCTACGAGCAGTACTTC; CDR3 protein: CASSSGRNSYEQYF
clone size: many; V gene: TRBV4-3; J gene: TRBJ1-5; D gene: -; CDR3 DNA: TGCGCCAGCAGCCAAGATGGACAGAGCAATCAGCCCCAGCATTTT; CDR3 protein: CASSQDGQSNQPQHF
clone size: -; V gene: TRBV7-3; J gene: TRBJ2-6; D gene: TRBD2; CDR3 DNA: TGTGCCAGCAGCTTATACGGGACTAGCGAATACTTCTCTGGGGCCAACGTCCTGACTTTC; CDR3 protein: CASSLYGTSEYFSGANVLTF
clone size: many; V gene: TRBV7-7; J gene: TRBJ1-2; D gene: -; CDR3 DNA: TGTGCCAGCAGCTCGCAGGGCATCACTAACTATGGCTACACCTTC; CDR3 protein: CASSSQGITNYGYTF
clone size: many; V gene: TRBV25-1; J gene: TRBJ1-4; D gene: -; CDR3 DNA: TGTGCCAGCAGTGAATCAGGACAGCCTAATGAAAAACTGTTTTTT; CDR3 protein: CASSESGQPNEKLFF
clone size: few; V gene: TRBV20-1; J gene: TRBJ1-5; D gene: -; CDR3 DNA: TGCAGTGCCTCTAGGACCGAATATAGCAATCAGCCCCAGCATTTT; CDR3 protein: CSASRTEYSNQPQHF
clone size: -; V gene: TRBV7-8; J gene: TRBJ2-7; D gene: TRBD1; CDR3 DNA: TGTGCCAGCAGCACCCGACAGGGCGCTTCCTACAATGAGCAGTACTTC; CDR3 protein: CASSTRQGASYNEQYF
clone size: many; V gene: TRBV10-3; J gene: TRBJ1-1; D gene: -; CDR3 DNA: TGTGCCATCATGAGCGACAGCATGAACACTGAAGCTTTCTTT; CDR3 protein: CAIMSDSMNTEAFF
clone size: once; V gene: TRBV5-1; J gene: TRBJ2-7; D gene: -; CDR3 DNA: TGCGCCAGCAGCTCGCAAGCGGAGGGGCGGCACTTC; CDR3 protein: CASSSQAEGRHF
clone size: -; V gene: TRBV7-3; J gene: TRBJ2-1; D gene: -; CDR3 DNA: TGTGCCAGCAGCTTAACGGGAGAGGGCACCGGGGAGCAGTTCTTC; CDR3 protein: CASSLTGEGTGEQFF
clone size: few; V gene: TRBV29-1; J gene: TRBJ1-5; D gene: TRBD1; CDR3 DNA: TGCAGCTTGGATACAGGGGCTAGTCAGCCCCAGCATTTT; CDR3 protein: CSLDTGASQPQHF
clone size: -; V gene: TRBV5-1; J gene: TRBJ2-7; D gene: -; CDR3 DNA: TGCGCCAGCAGCTCCGATCCCGGGAACGCCGAGCAGTACTTC; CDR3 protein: CASSSDPGNAEQYF
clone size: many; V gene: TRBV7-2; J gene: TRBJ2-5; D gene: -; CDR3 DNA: TGTGCCAGCAGCTTACCCGTGGCCGAGACCCAGTACTTC; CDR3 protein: CASSLPVAETQYF
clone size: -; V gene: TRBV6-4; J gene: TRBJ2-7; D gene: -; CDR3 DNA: TGTGCCAGCAGTAGTATCAGGGGGGGCTACGAGCAGTACTTC; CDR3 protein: CASSSIRGGYEQYF
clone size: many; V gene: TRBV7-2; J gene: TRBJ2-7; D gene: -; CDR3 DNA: TGTGCCAGCAGCCCCTGGGGGGCCGGGGACGAGCAGTACTTC; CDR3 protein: CASSPWGAGDEQYF
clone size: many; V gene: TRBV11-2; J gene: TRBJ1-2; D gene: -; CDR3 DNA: TGTGCCAGCAGCAGTAACCCGGGCGGCTACACCTTC; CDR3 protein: CASSSNPGGYTF
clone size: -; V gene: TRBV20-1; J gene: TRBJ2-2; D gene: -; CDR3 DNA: TGCAGTGCTAGGGGGGGCCTAGCGGAGAACACCGGGGAGCTGTCTTGG; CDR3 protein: CSARGGLAENTGELSW
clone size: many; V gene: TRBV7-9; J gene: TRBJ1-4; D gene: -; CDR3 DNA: TGTGCCAGCAGCTTAGTTGGGGTTGGTGAAAAACTGTTTTTT; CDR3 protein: CASSLVGVGEKLFF
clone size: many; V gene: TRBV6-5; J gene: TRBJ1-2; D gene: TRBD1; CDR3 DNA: TGTGCCAGCAGTACGACATTGACAGGGAACTTGCCTAACTATGGCTACACCTTC; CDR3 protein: CASSTTLTGNLPNYGYTF
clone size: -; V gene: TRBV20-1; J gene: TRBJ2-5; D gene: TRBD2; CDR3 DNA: TGCAGTGCTATCGACCCCCTGACTAGCGGGAGAGAGAAGACCCAGTACTTC; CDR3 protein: CSAIDPLTSGREKTQYF
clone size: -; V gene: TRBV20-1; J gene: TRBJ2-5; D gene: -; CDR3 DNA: TGCAGTGCTAGAGATGACACCCAGGGGCCCCAGTACTTC; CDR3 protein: CSARDDTQGPQYF
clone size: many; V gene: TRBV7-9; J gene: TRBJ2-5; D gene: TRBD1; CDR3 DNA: TGTGCCAGCAGCCAAGGGACAGGGGGCGGAGAGACCCAGTACTTC; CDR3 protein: CASSQGTGGGETQYF
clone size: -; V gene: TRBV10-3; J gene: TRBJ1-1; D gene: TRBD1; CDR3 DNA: TGTGCCATCAGAGGACAGGAGAACACTGAAGCTTTCTTT; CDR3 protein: CAIRGQENTEAFF
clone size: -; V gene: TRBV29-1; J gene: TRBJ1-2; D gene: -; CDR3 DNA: TGCAGCGTTGAAGGGCCAGCGGAGGACTACTATGGCTACACCTTC; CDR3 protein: CSVEGPAEDYYGYTF
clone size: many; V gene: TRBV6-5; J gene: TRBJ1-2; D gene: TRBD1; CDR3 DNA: TGTGCCAGTCGTACAGGGGACGTCTATGGCTACACCTTC; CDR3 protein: CASRTGDVYGYTF
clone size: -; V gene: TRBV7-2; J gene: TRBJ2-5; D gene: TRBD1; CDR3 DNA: TGTGCCAGCAGTTTCAGGACAGGGGAGACCCAGTACTTC; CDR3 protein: CASSFRTGETQYF
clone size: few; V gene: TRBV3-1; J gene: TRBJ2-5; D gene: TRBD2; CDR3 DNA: TGTGCCAGCAGCCAAGCTACTAGCGGGAGGGAAGAGACCCAGTACTTC; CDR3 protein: CASSQATSGREETQYF
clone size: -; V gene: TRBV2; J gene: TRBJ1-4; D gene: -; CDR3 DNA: TGTGCCAGCAGGGGGTCGGGGGAAAAACTGTTTTTT; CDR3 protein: CASRGSGEKLFF
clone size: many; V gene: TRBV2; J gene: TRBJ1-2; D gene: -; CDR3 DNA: TGTGCCAGCAGTGAAGCGGTCCTGCAGAGAAACTATGGCTACACCTTC; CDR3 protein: CASSEAVLQRNYGYTF
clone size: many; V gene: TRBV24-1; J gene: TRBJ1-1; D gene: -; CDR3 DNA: TGTGCCACCAGTGATCCAGGGGCTCCCAACACTGAAGCTTTCTTT; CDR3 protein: CATSDPGAPNTEAFF
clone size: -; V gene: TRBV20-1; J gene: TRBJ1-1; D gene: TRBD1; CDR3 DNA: TGCAGTGCCGGGTGGACAGGGTTCAACACTGAAGCTTTCTTT; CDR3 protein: CSAGWTGFNTEAFF
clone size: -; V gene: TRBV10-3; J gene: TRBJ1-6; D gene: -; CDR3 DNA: TGTGCCATCAGTGAACGGTTAGCGGGCTCACCCCTCCACTTT; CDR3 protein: CAISERLAGSPLHF
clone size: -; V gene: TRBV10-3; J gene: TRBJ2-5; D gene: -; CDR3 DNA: TGTGCCATCAGTGAGTCCGCTAGCCAAGAGACCCAGTACTTC; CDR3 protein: CAISESASQETQYF
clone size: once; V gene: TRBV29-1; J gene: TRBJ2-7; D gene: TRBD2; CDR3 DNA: TGCAGCGTTAACCTAGCGGGAGCCTACGAGCAGTACTTC; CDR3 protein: CSVNLAGAYEQYF
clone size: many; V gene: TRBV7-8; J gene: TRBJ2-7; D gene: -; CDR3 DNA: TGTGCCAGCAGCCCCCAGGGTTGGGGGGCAGCCTACGAGCAGTACTTC; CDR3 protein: CASSPQGWGAAYEQYF
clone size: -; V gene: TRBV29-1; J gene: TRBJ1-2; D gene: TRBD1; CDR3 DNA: TGCAGCGCCATAGGAGGACAGGGCGATGGCTACACCTTC; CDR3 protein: CSAIGGQGDGYTF
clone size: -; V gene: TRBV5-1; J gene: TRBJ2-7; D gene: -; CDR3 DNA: TGCGCCAGCAGCTGGGGCCCCGGGAGCGGCCTTTACGAGCAGTACTTC; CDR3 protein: CASSWGPGSGLYEQYF
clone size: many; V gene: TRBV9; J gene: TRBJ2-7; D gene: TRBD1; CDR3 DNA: TGTGCCAGCAGCGTAGGGTCCGGGGACAGCTCCTACGAGCAGTACTTC; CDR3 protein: CASSVGSGDSSYEQYF
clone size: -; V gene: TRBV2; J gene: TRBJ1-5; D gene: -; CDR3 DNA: TGTGCCAGCAGCTTAGGGGGAAGGGGAGACCAGCCCCAGCATTTT; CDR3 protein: CASSLGGRGDQPQHF
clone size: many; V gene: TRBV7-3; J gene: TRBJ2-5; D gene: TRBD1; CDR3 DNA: TGTGCCAGCAGCTTATCAGGGGGTGAGACCCAGTACTTC; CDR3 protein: CASSLSGGETQYF
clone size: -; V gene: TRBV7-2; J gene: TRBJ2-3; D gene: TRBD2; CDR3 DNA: TGTGCCAGCAGCCCGAAGCGGGAGGGCCACACGCAGTATTTT; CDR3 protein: CASSPKREGHTQYF